A single sample gave rise to the 24 T cell receptor beta chains below, sequenced in a study of radiotherapy plus CTLA-4 blockade in lung cancer. The protocol was immunoSEQ multiplex PCR, while the TCRdb copy is restricted to in-frame clones and leaves out a portion. Of approximately 72,000 clones listed, roughly 78% are singletons. Specimen: peripheral blood, collected from a patient treated with radiotherapy plus ipilimumab. The source of these receptors is a human donor with non-small cell lung cancer who had a complete response to radiotherapy plus ipilimumab.

The V and J genes are TRBV6-5 and TRBJ2-7; TRBD1 matches at 9 bases. The CDR3 spans 15 residues. CDR1 is MNHEY, CDR2 SVGAGI, per germline. Trimming at V came to 0 bases and at J to 4 bases, leaving 4 bases not matched to a gene. CDR3 coding DNA: TGTGCCAGCAGTTACTCGTGGACAGGGGTTTACGAGCAGTACTTC. This sequence encodes CASSYSWTGVYEQYF.

The CDR3 is CASSPLGGRNQPQHF. Written as DNA, the CDR3 is TGTGCCAGCTCACCACTTGGAGGGCGAAATCAGCCCCAGCATTTT. This chain connects TRBV18 to TRBJ1-5; D not certain. The ends were cut back, 1 base at V and 4 bases at J, with 11 bases in the middle. There are 15 residues in the CDR3. CDR1 is KGHSH and CDR2 is LQKENI in the germline V gene.

A single count supports this clone. The V and J genes are TRBV5-4 and TRBJ2-5; perhaps TRBD2 as D (8 bases). The germline CDR1 and CDR2 sequences are SGHNT and YYREEE (reference sequence). The length of the CDR3 is 18 residues. The V and J ends lost 2 bases and 5 bases respectively, with 25 bases between them. The CDR3 DNA reads as TGTGCCAGCAGCTTCGGGTTAATCGGGAGGGGGCGACCGGAGACCCAGTACTTC. Protein sequence: CASSFGLIGRGRPETQYF.

The chain couples TRBV5-1 to TRBJ2-2; 12 bases map to TRBD2. V lost 0 bases, J lost 14 bases, and 5 bases stayed unmatched. Germline V gene data show CDR1 as SGHRS and CDR2 as YFSETQ. The CDR3 is made up of 14 amino acids. The CDR3 nucleotides are TGCGCCAGCAGCTTGGAGACTAGCGGGAGTACTCTGTTTTTT. Translating gives CASSLETSGSTLFF.

This chain uses TRBV29-1 with TRBJ2-5; no definite D call. V gave up 2 bases and J gave up 2 bases, with 9 bases separating them. From germline, CDR1 is SQVTM and CDR2 ANQGSEA. The CDR3 extends over 13 amino acids. For the CDR3, the DNA is TGCAGCGTTGAACTTCTGGAACAAGAGACCCAGTACTTC. Translating it yields CSVELLEQETQYF.

In the case of this clone: A junction end diverges from the germline sequence, so it may reflect a read error. The chain is built from TRBV7-7 and TRBJ2-7; D may be TRBD1 (5 bases). CDR1 and CDR2 (germline): SSHAT, FNYEAQ (reference sequence). CDR3 length: 13 residues. The CDR3 DNA sequence: TGTGCTAGCAGTTTCGGACAAGCCTACGAGCAGTACTTC. It encodes CASSFGQAYEQYF. The full variable domain, its missing parts supplied by reference TRBV7-7 and TRBJ2-7, is GAGVSQSPRYKVTKRGQDVTLRCDPISSHATLYWYQQALGQGPEFLTYFNYEAQPDKSGLPSDRFSAERPEGSISTLTIQRTEQRDSAMYRCASSFGQAYEQYFGPGTRLTVT.

The gene calls are TRBV6-6 and TRBJ2-7, with D uncertain. Per the germline V gene, CDR1 is MNHNY and CDR2 is SVGAGI (reference sequence). The CDR3 runs to 11 residues. V lost 6 bases to trimming and J lost 7 bases, with 10 bases between them. CDR3 DNA: TGTGCCAGCAGCCTCAAGTTGGAGCAGTACTTC. Translating gives CASSLKLEQYF.

The rearrangement joins TRBV29-1 to TRBJ2-1, with D possibly called TRBD1 or TRBD2 (5 bases each). The germline CDR1 and CDR2 sequences are SQVTM and ANQGSEA. Trimming cost V 7 bases and J 3 bases, with 10 bases left between them. The CDR3 sequence is 12 residues long. CDR3 in DNA: TGCAGCGCGGGGCAGAACTACAATGAGCAGTTCTTC. It encodes CSAGQNYNEQFF.

This clone was counted only a few times. The gene calls are TRBV11-3 and TRBJ2-7, with 8 bases aligning to TRBD1. This CDR3 has 14 residues. Germline V lookup: CDR1 SGHNT, CDR2 YENEEA. J lost 5 bases, V lost 5 bases, and 8 bases had no gene match. The CDR3 loop reads CASSHWTGKNEQYF. The CDR3 DNA reads as TGTGCCAGCAGCCACTGGACAGGGAAGAACGAGCAGTACTTC.

The rearrangement joins TRBV28 to TRBJ2-7; 10 nucleotides line up with TRBD1. Germline values: CDR1 MDHEN, CDR2 SYDVKM. The length of the CDR3 is 15 residues. J lost 9 bases, V lost 6 bases, and 14 bases had no gene match. Here the CDR3 DNA reads TGTGCCAGCAGCCCAGGAGACAGGGGGCTCATCGTGCAGTACGTC. The encoded protein is CASSPGDRGLIVQYV.

There are a few counts of this clone. The chain employs TRBV7-2 and TRBJ1-2; perhaps TRBD1 as D (6 bases). The germline CDR1 and CDR2 sequences are SGHTA and FQGNSA. This CDR3 is built from 14 residues. Between the trimmed V and J ends, which lost 5 bases and 5 bases, there was a span of 15 bases. The CDR3 bases are TGTGCCAGCAGCCCCAGGGGATCTTGGTATGGCTACACCTTC. The encoded protein is CASSPRGSWYGYTF.

V usage is TRBV9 and J usage is TRBJ2-4, with 7 bases that match TRBD2. The germline V gene has CDR1 SGDLS and CDR2 YYNGEE. V dropped 4 bases and J dropped 9; count of bases not matched to a gene: 7. The CDR3 has 13 amino acids. The CDR3 protein is CASSPGLVGIQYF. DNA for the CDR3: TGTGCCAGCAGCCCCGGACTAGTTGGCATTCAGTACTTC.

The rearrangement joins TRBV27 to TRBJ1-2; 11 bases line up with TRBD1. There are 16 residues in the CDR3. Losses at the gene ends were 3 bases for V and 5 bases for J; bases not matched to a gene: 8. Germline V lookup: CDR1 MNHEY, CDR2 SMNVEV (reference sequence). This chain's CDR3 is CASSFSGTGGWYGYTF. The CDR3 DNA reads as TGTGCCAGCAGTTTTTCCGGGACAGGGGGTTGGTATGGCTACACCTTC.

This clone was recorded only once. The V gene is TRBV6-1, the J gene TRBJ2-3; 10 nucleotides line up with TRBD1. V lost 0 bases, J lost 3 bases, and 6 bases stayed unmatched. Germline assignment: CDR1 MNHNS and CDR2 SASEGT. CDR3 length: 17 amino acids. The CDR3 region has the DNA TGTGCCAGCAGTGAAGCCGGGACAGGGGAGAAAACAGATACGCAGTATTTT. Encoded protein: CASSEAGTGEKTDTQYF.

This rearrangement joins TRBV29-1 to TRBJ2-6, with no clear D. Trimming stripped 5 bases from V and 1 base from J, with 9 bases between. The CDR3 is 14 amino acids. The V gene's germline CDR1 is SQVTM and CDR2 ANQGSEA. The DNA for the CDR3 is TGCAGCGTTCGGAGAGATTCTGGGGCCAACGTCCTGACTTTC. Its protein is CSVRRDSGANVLTF.

This chain connects TRBV7-6 to TRBJ1-6, with TRBD1 matching 10 bases. Germline-derived CDR1 and CDR2 are SGHVS and FNYEAQ. The CDR3 contains 15 residues. J was trimmed by 8 bases and V by 5 bases; bases with no gene match: 6. Here the CDR3 DNA reads TGTGCCAGCAGCCTTGGGACAGGGGAGGATTCACCCCTCCACTTT. Residues: CASSLGTGEDSPLHF.

V is TRBV9 and J is TRBJ1-1, with 9 bases matching TRBD1. This CDR3 spans 13 amino acids. The germline CDR1 and CDR2 sequences are SGDLS and YYNGEE. Unmatched junction bases numbered 5, after V lost 3 bases and J lost 8 bases. CDR3 region: CASSAAGQGEAFF. The CDR3 coding sequence is TGTGCCAGCAGCGCGGCGGGACAGGGCGAAGCTTTCTTT.

The table lists this clone with a few counts. The chain recombines TRBV21-1 with TRBJ2-5; the table names TRBD1, a call not compared with the DNA. TRBV21-1 is given as a pseudogene. This CDR3 is 15 amino acids long. The chain's CDR3 is CASSKAQGVLETQYF. The CDR3 bases are TGTGCCAGCAGCAAAGCACAGGGGGTTTTAGAGACCCAGTACTTC.

This rearrangement joins TRBV9 to TRBJ1-4; D is perhaps TRBD1 (5 bases). CDR3 size: 14 residues. In germline, CDR1 is SGDLS, CDR2 YYNGEE. The V end was cut by 3 bases, the J end by 6 bases, with 12 bases between. The CDR3 loop reads CASSALGDHEKLFF. The CDR3 coding sequence is TGTGCCAGCAGCGCCCTCGGGGACCATGAAAAACTGTTTTTT.

This clone was detected only once. The gene calls are TRBV7-9 and TRBJ2-1; 9 nucleotides agree with TRBD2. V lost 4 bases and J lost 4; bases outside the gene matches: 8. Germline loops: CDR1 SEHNR, CDR2 FQNEAQ (reference sequence). The length of the CDR3 is 16 residues. The CDR3 nucleotides read TGTGCCAGCAGCTCCCCCCTAGCGGGACTTTACAATGAGCAGTTCTTC. Translation: CASSSPLAGLYNEQFF. Variable domain in full (rest from reference TRBV7-9 and TRBJ2-1): DTGVSQNPRHKITKRGQNVTFRCDPISEHNRLYWYRQTLGQGPEFLTYFQNEAQLEKSRLLSDRFSAERPKGSFSTLEIQRTEQGDSAMYLCASSSPLAGLYNEQFFGPGTRLTVL.

This clone has only a few counts. The chain joins TRBV7-9 to TRBJ1-3; TRBD1 might be the D (5 bases). Germline V lookup: CDR1 SEHNR, CDR2 FQNEAQ (reference sequence). Between the trimmed V and J ends, which lost 2 bases and 0 bases, there was a span of 14 bases. The CDR3 loop spans 17 amino acids. The chain's CDR3 is CASSLPQGAGSGNTIYF. CDR3 coding DNA: TGTGCCAGCAGCTTACCCCAGGGCGCGGGCTCTGGAAACACCATATATTTT.

The V call is TRBV5-8, the J call TRBJ1-1; TRBD1 agrees at 9 bases. V dropped 2 bases and J dropped 3; count of bases not matched to a gene: 2. Per germline, CDR1 SGHTS and CDR2 YDEGEE. The length of the CDR3 is 14 residues. CDR3 DNA: TGTGCCAGCAGCTTTACAGGGGGCTACACTGAAGCTTTCTTT. Protein product: CASSFTGGYTEAFF.

V is TRBV5-1 and J is TRBJ2-5, with D perhaps TRBD2 (5 bases). Trimming pared 1 base from V and 5 bases from J, leaving 15 bases between. The CDR3 length is 15 residues. Germline lookup yields CDR1 SGHRS and CDR2 YFSETQ. The CDR3 DNA is TGCGCCAGCAGCTTGACCACTACTAGGAAGGAGACCCAGTACTTC. This translates into CASSLTTTRKETQYF.

V is TRBV5-4 and J is TRBJ1-2, with TRBD1 identical over 7 bases. The germline V gene encodes CDR1 SGHNT and CDR2 YYREEE (reference sequence). V lost 3 bases and J lost 4; bases outside the gene matches: 12. This CDR3 is 16 amino acids long. CDR3 residues: CASSSRSQGVGYGYTF. Written as DNA, the CDR3 is TGTGCCAGCAGCTCAAGATCCCAGGGGGTCGGCTATGGCTACACCTTC. The variable domain in full, completed from reference TRBV5-4 and TRBJ1-2, reads ETGVTQSPTHLIKTRGQQVTLRCSSQSGHNTVSWYQQALGQGPQFIFQYYREEENGRGNFPPRFSGLQFPNYSSELNVNALELDDSALYLCASSSRSQGVGYGYTFGSGTRLTVV.